This T cell receptor (beta chain) comes out of a study of beta chain features in type 1 diabetes (dated by TCRdb to 2016 to 2018). As for the study more broadly: Mean age, gender distribution, total cell number and subset yield were not different between patients and healthy donors. The study compared the TCRB repertoires of sorted circulating CD4+ T cell subsets in recently diagnosed type 1 diabetes patients with those in matched healthy donors. A total of around 110,000,000 sorted cells were examined across all samples, and a strong correlation was observed between cell number per subset and RNA yield. Regulatory and stem cell-like memory subsets were isolated from only 8 patients and roughly 8 healthy donors, whereas naive and central memory subsets came from all 30 or so donors.

A note on this clone: Its specific antigen is unknown. Per-base quality was not reported, and no clone a single base away is much larger than it.

Relative to germline, V is 0 bases shorter and J is 0 bases shorter, with 11 bases between their ends. The germline V gene (reference sequence) specifies PRHDT as CDR1 and FYEKMQ as CDR2. There are 16 amino acids in the CDR3, from cysteine to phenylalanine inclusive. CDR3 DNA is the only sequence kept; it has 48 bases, read in frame from the first base. Each donor gave one peripheral blood draw, averaging approximately 120 mL, which was collected into heparinised tubes. A BD FACSAria II was used to sort naive, central memory, regulatory and stem cell-like memory CD4+ T cells with a panel that included CD45RO, CCR7, CD25, CD127, CD95 and CD27. Purity was above 95% for every sorted population. PBMCs were isolated right away by Lymphoprep density gradient centrifugation and were stained directly, without culture. So that batch effects would be minimized, each experiment stained and sorted samples in pairs, pairing one healthy donor with one patient.

All of the isolated RNA was reverse transcribed with the High Capacity cDNA Reverse Transcription Kit, so expressed TCRB transcripts were sequenced. Deep immunoSEQ sequencing was performed on naive, central memory and regulatory T cell samples, with an average of around 3.5 million total reads per sample. Sorted cells were lysed in RLT buffer, and RNA was extracted using DNase-treated RNeasy Micro or Mini kits according to cell number. To prevent cross-contamination, every cell subset was processed on its own, while patient and healthy donor samples were processed together. Using the immunoSEQ multiplex PCR, TCRB sequences were amplified from cDNA into 87-bp fragments spanning the CDR3 region. Amplicons were sequenced on the Illumina HiSeq platform. Turning to the authors' computational methods: PCR bias was corrected computationally using synthetic template baselines, and reads within Hamming distance 2 were collapsed, with unmergeable singletons discarded. Reads were aligned against IMGT to assign V, D and J genes, CDR3 length and insertions or deletions at six rearrangement sites. Clonotype counts were normalized to sorted cell number within each subset before computing true diversity and Gini coefficients with the tcR R package. The overlap coefficient, calculated on TCRB nucleotide sequences, was used to measure repertoire sharing. Out-of-frame TCRB sequences from naive cells were analyzed to stand in for the pre-selection repertoire. TCRdb limited this immuneACCESS table to in-frame rearrangements with V and J called. A share of clones is missing; checked studies link under half to unresolved V genes, and the rest is unexplained. V and J calls and clone size follow that table, whereas D and trimming were derived from the DNA. In all, the sample holds around 450,000 clones, and roughly an eighth of those were seen once. The ten largest make up around 0.05% of the sample.

Summary of the overall study and its limitations: PCR may preferentially amplify shorter templates, but because patient and control samples were amplified and corrected together, any resulting skew would affect both groups equally. HLA sub-analyses involved small numbers of individuals, so any influence of HLA type on TCRB rearrangement remained unresolved. At VDJ recombination sites, patients with type 1 diabetes made fewer insertions and deleted more nucleotides, a pattern implying thymic rearrangement abnormalities. Type 1 diabetes patients showed a moderate but significant shortening of TCRB CDR3 length in all four CD4+ subsets. Because cDNA was sequenced instead of genomic DNA, activated cells with high expression could be over-represented, although the groups did not differ in activation or CD3 levels. The naive, central memory and regulatory TCRB repertoires appeared to resemble one another more closely among patients than among healthy donors.

The sequence derives from a woman aged 18-35 years in good health. The sequence joins TRBV13 to TRBJ1-1, and the D gene may be TRBD1, 6 bases matching. Sample: naive CD4+ T cells from blood. This specimen's cell subset or site label, per the study, means: true naive CD4+ T cells. The nucleotides are TGTGCCAGCAGCTTAGGACGCAGGGGAATGAACACTGAAGCTTTCTTT. This codes for CASSLGRRGMNTEAFF.